This TCR beta chain was documented in a study of T cell responses to AZD1222 COVID-19 vaccine. Notes on the study in general: The peak T cell response came first, and repertoires were sampled only after it.

With regard to this clone: Antigen unknown.

Data came from immunoSEQ multiplex PCR; TCRdb stores just in-frame clones and leaves some out. Among tens of thousands of clones listed, about nine tenths were seen once. The sequencing used peripheral blood, collected 28 days after the second AZD1222 dose. The receptor's source is an adult who received the AZD1222 COVID-19 vaccine.

The CDR3 sequence is CSAPLAIQYF. CDR3 DNA sequence: TGCAGTGCTCCCCTTGCCATTCAGTACTTC. The V gene is TRBV20-1, the J gene TRBJ2-4; D is uncertain. The CDR3 has 10 amino acids. V lost 5 bases and J 9 bases, leaving 8 bases between the germline ends. CDR1 and CDR2 (germline): DFQATT, SNEGSKA (reference sequence).